This T cell receptor (beta chain) is drawn from a study of shared clonotypes between healthy human individuals (dated by TCRdb to about 2020). Regarding the study in general: The cohort included three men and a couple of women between 18 and 49 years of age. To increase sequencing depth and limit assay-specific biases, different laboratories used diverse techniques to prepare libraries and sequence TCR repertoires. Per donor, three plates each were used for CD4 naive and CD4 memory, two for CD8 naive, and one for CD8 memory. To estimate repertoire size and how much clonotype sharing occurs between individuals, the study deeply sequenced the blood TCR repertoires of 5 or 6 healthy adults. Each donor's leukapheresis produced roughly between roughly 0.9 and 8.9 billion PBMCs.

Trimming costs V 1 base and J 3 bases, and their ends lie 7 bases apart. In the germline V gene, CDR1 corresponds to SGHDT and CDR2 to YYEEEE. CDR3 length: 13 amino acids, cysteine to phenylalanine. Of the read, only the CDR3 DNA is kept; its 39 bases are in frame from base 1. This clone was counted once. The clone's antigen remains unknown. It has no much larger one-base neighbor in the sample; base qualities were not kept. CD8 naive samples were CD45RO-negative cells positively selected for CCR7, giving a CD45RA+CCR7+ population that excluded TemRA cells. The donors were healthy, HIV-negative adults with no recently reported acute infections or vaccinations. Every donor was a Caucasian adult living in Nashville, Tennessee, USA. After blood collection by leukapheresis, PBMCs were isolated using Ficoll-Histopaque density gradient centrifugation and then cryopreserved in the vapor phase of liquid nitrogen. Analytical flow cytometry was used to check the purity and quantity of each magnetically sorted T cell population. Genomic DNA was isolated from each sorted fraction and quantified by UV absorbance on a Nanodrop 2000c.

Overall results and qualifications from the work: Clonotypes shared by all four sorted-subset donors showed higher generation probabilities than non-shared clonotypes. Estimated clonotype richness was generally larger for naive than for memory subsets. Sampling was limited to blood, and TCR repertoires in tissue likely differ from TCR repertoires in blood. Roughly 5% of naive CD4, more than 3% of naive CD8, around 2.3% of memory CD4, and more than 0.35% of memory CD8 clonotypes were shared across a handful of donors. Based on pairwise subsampling, the degree of clonotype sharing among donors was expected to be affected by sequencing depth. Incomplete sequencing was indicated by rarefaction of sorted-subset datasets, despite the large sequencing depth. The small number of donors limited the genetic and exposure-history diversity represented.

TCR CDR3 regions were amplified from genomic DNA by multiplex PCR using the deep immunoSEQ assay. Extracted genomic DNA from each cell subset was spread evenly across all wells of several immunoSEQ 96-well plates, with each plate serving as a replicate. Each replicate PCR for sorted subsets received 200 ng genomic DNA, equal to roughly 29,000 T cell genomes. Purified libraries were quantified with a Qubit 3.0 fluorometer, sized on a Bioanalyzer 2100, and re-quantified with the KAPA Library Quantification kit. A separate single-read 150-cycle Illumina NextSeq 550 flow cell was used to sequence each immunoSEQ 96-well plate. On the authors' methods: Because the immunoSEQ output included only junctional sequences and no quality scores, the filtering could not be the same as the filtering used for full-length reads. Sequences were annotated with PyIR, a Python wrapper for IgBLAST v1.9, and V/J genes and CDR3 were assigned using IMGT germline references. Any read was removed if the V/J assignment was weak (E-value above 1e-6), the CDR3 was missing, or the read contained stop codons, out-of-frame junctions, or ambiguous translated residues. A V3J clonotype was defined by an identical inferred V gene, J gene, and CDR3 amino acid sequence. The percentage overlap between two repertoires was calculated by dividing the number of shared unique clonotypes by the size of the smaller repertoire. Richness of each repertoire was evaluated using RTK rarefaction, the Chao1 estimator, and Recon v2.1 estimates of unobserved clonotypes. Generation probabilities for all TCRbeta clonotypes obtained by the gDNA method from a handful of donors were computed using OLGA. The clones in this table, taken by TCRdb from immuneACCESS, are in-frame only. Not every clone is retained; where verified, under half of the shortfall comes from an unresolved V gene, and the cause of the rest is unknown. V and J calls plus clone size are reproduced from that table; the DNA served to infer D and trimming. The sample data list millions of clones, and about 95% of these were observed just once. 0.85% to 1.3% of the sample is taken by the ten largest.

The sequenced sample was naive CD8+ T cells sorted from blood. The cell subset or site label of this sample denotes: CD45RA+CCR7+. The receptor's source is a man between 18 and 35 years old in good health. The chain is encoded by TRBV5-6 joined to TRBJ1-1; the D gene identity is not certain. The CDR3 here reads CASSLRLDTEAFF. The nucleotide sequence reads TGTGCCAGCAGCTTGAGGTTGGACACTGAAGCTTTCTTT. The entire variable domain, with the stretches around the CDR3 drawn from the reference TRBV5-6 and TRBJ1-1 proteins, is DAGVTQSPTHLIKTRGQQVTLRCSPKSGHDTVSWYQQALGQGPQFIFQYYEEEERQRGNFPDRFSGHQFPNYSSELNVNALLLGDSALYLCASSLRLDTEAFFGQGTRLTVV.